This TCR beta chain emerged from a study of blood T cell repertoires in COVID-19. Germline V gene sequence: CDR1 SGHNT, CDR2 YYREEE (reference sequence). Trimming cost V 0 bases and J 5 bases, with 8 bases left between them. The CDR3 length is 13 residues. TCRdb keeps only in-frame clones here, not all; method: immunoSEQ multiplex PCR. The sample holds about 120,000 clones, approximately 81% seen once. What was sequenced was peripheral blood. This TCR was recovered from a man between 35 and 55 years old with active or convalescent COVID-19. This sequence joins TRBV5-4 and TRBJ1-2; TRBD1 might be the D (5 bases). Written as DNA, the CDR3 is TGTGCCAGCAGCTTGGTTGGGGGGTATGGCTACACCTTC. It is translated as CASSLVGGYGYTF.